Listed below are T cell receptor beta chains from one sample, sequenced in a study of blood T cell repertoires in COVID-19. Some clones are missing from TCRdb's copy, which holds only in-frame ones; the method was immunoSEQ multiplex PCR. The table has 90,000 to 150,000 clones, roughly 83% seen once. Sequencing was carried out using peripheral blood. These receptors came from an elderly woman with acute or convalescent COVID-19. CDR3s include the opening cysteine and the closing phenylalanine or tryptophan. The order of the fields is J gene, V gene, D gene, clone size, CDR3 length, CDR3 protein, CDR3 DNA. D genes are given only for firm matches. Not all rows give a size; the values are once, few, many and, for expanded clones, a class.

J gene: TRBJ2-3; V gene: TRBV2; D gene: TRBD1; clone size: NA; CDR3 length: 15; CDR3 protein: CASSQRQGETDTQYF; CDR3 DNA: TGTGCCAGCAGCCAAAGACAGGGGGAAACAGATACGCAGTATTTT
J gene: TRBJ2-3; V gene: TRBV30; D gene: NA; clone size: NA; CDR3 length: 14; CDR3 protein: CAWQGIASTDTQYF; CDR3 DNA: TGTGCCTGGCAGGGGATCGCGAGCACAGATACGCAGTATTTT
J gene: TRBJ1-2; V gene: TRBV5-1; D gene: NA; clone size: NA; CDR3 length: 13; CDR3 protein: CASSLAGEGGYTF; CDR3 DNA: TGCGCCAGCAGCTTGGCCGGGGAGGGCGGCTACACCTTC
J gene: TRBJ1-1; V gene: TRBV28; D gene: NA; clone size: few; CDR3 length: 14; CDR3 protein: CASSRGQQNTEAFF; CDR3 DNA: TGTGCCAGCAGTAGAGGACAGCAGAACACTGAAGCTTTCTTT
J gene: TRBJ1-1; V gene: TRBV5-1; D gene: TRBD1; clone size: NA; CDR3 length: 14; CDR3 protein: CASSLGQGATEAFF; CDR3 DNA: TGCGCCAGCAGCCTAGGACAGGGGGCGACTGAAGCTTTCTTT
J gene: TRBJ2-1; V gene: TRBV7-2; D gene: NA; clone size: NA; CDR3 length: 12; CDR3 protein: CASSTGHNEQFF; CDR3 DNA: TGTGCCAGCAGCACCGGTCACAATGAGCAGTTCTTC
J gene: TRBJ1-6; V gene: TRBV10-3; D gene: NA; clone size: few; CDR3 length: 13; CDR3 protein: CAIRRQENSPLHF; CDR3 DNA: TGTGCCATCAGGAGACAGGAGAATTCACCCCTCCACTTT
J gene: TRBJ1-2; V gene: TRBV3-1/TRBV3-2; D gene: NA; clone size: NA; CDR3 length: 13; CDR3 protein: CASRPGGGRSYTF; CDR3 DNA: TGTGCCAGCAGGCCCGGGGGGGGGCGGAGCTACACCTTC
J gene: TRBJ2-1; V gene: TRBV7-2; D gene: TRBD2; clone size: NA; CDR3 length: 17; CDR3 protein: CASSQFGTSASNNEQFF; CDR3 DNA: TGTGCCAGCAGCCAATTTGGGACTAGCGCTAGTAACAATGAGCAGTTCTTC
J gene: TRBJ1-4; V gene: TRBV3-1/TRBV3-2; D gene: TRBD1; clone size: NA; CDR3 length: 15; CDR3 protein: CASSQGQGSNEKLFF; CDR3 DNA: TGTGCCAGCAGCCAGGGACAGGGGAGTAATGAAAAACTGTTTTTT
J gene: TRBJ1-2; V gene: TRBV4-2; D gene: NA; clone size: NA; CDR3 length: 12; CDR3 protein: CASSQDQYGYTF; CDR3 DNA: TGTGCCAGCAGCCAAGATCAGTATGGCTACACCTTC
J gene: TRBJ1-3; V gene: TRBV9; D gene: NA; clone size: NA; CDR3 length: 15; CDR3 protein: CASSRGGEGGNTIYF; CDR3 DNA: TGTGCCAGCAGCCGAGGAGGGGAGGGAGGAAACACCATATATTTT
J gene: TRBJ1-2; V gene: TRBV28; D gene: NA; clone size: NA; CDR3 length: 16; CDR3 protein: CASSLWAGVSSGGYTF; CDR3 DNA: TGTGCCAGCAGTTTATGGGCGGGTGTATCCTCAGGAGGCTACACCTTC
J gene: TRBJ2-1; V gene: TRBV9; D gene: TRBD1; clone size: NA; CDR3 length: 17; CDR3 protein: CASSARLFGTGVGEQFF; CDR3 DNA: TGTGCCAGCAGCGCGCGGCTTTTTGGGACAGGTGTAGGTGAGCAGTTCTTC
J gene: TRBJ2-5; V gene: TRBV11-2; D gene: NA; clone size: NA; CDR3 length: 13; CDR3 protein: CASSQTPAGTQYF; CDR3 DNA: TGTGCCAGCAGCCAAACCCCGGCGGGGACCCAGTACTTC
J gene: TRBJ2-7; V gene: TRBV10-3; D gene: TRBD2; clone size: NA; CDR3 length: 13; CDR3 protein: CAIGMAGVSEQYF; CDR3 DNA: TGTGCCATCGGGATGGCGGGAGTGTCCGAGCAGTACTTC
J gene: TRBJ2-7; V gene: TRBV11-1; D gene: NA; clone size: NA; CDR3 length: 16; CDR3 protein: CASSFGQGGGSYEQYF; CDR3 DNA: TGTGCCAGCAGCTTCGGGCAGGGGGGAGGTTCCTACGAGCAGTACTTC
J gene: TRBJ1-1; V gene: TRBV21-1; D gene: NA; clone size: once; CDR3 length: 17; CDR3 protein: CASNDKGTGGRNTEAFF; CDR3 DNA: TGTGCCAGCAACGATAAAGGGACAGGGGGCAGGAACACTGAAGCTTTCTTT
J gene: TRBJ2-3; V gene: TRBV27; D gene: NA; clone size: NA; CDR3 length: 11; CDR3 protein: CASSLYNTQYF; CDR3 DNA: TGTGCCAGCAGTTTATACAATACGCAGTATTTT
J gene: TRBJ2-1; V gene: TRBV5-1; D gene: NA; clone size: NA; CDR3 length: 14; CDR3 protein: CASSPGSSYNEQFF; CDR3 DNA: TGCGCCAGCAGCCCAGGGTCGTCCTACAATGAGCAGTTCTTC
J gene: TRBJ1-1; V gene: TRBV5-1; D gene: NA; clone size: once; CDR3 length: 14; CDR3 protein: CASSLAEGNTEAFF; CDR3 DNA: TGCGCCAGCAGCTTGGCAGAGGGAAACACTGAAGCTTTCTTT
J gene: TRBJ1-3; V gene: TRBV5-1; D gene: NA; clone size: once; CDR3 length: 16; CDR3 protein: CASSLLSGDAGNTIYF; CDR3 DNA: TGCGCCAGCAGCTTGTTATCGGGGGACGCCGGAAACACCATATATTTT
J gene: TRBJ2-5; V gene: TRBV3-1/TRBV3-2; D gene: TRBD1; clone size: NA; CDR3 length: 17; CDR3 protein: CASSQDNSGTGGETQYF; CDR3 DNA: TGTGCCAGCAGCCAAGATAATTCCGGGACAGGGGGAGAGACCCAGTACTTC
J gene: TRBJ1-2; V gene: TRBV28; D gene: TRBD1; clone size: many; CDR3 length: 14; CDR3 protein: CASSFPGGGYGYTF; CDR3 DNA: TGTGCCAGCAGTTTCCCAGGGGGCGGGTATGGCTACACCTTC
J gene: TRBJ2-1; V gene: TRBV6-5; D gene: NA; clone size: NA; CDR3 length: 13; CDR3 protein: CASIQGSYNEQFF; CDR3 DNA: TGTGCCAGCATTCAGGGTTCCTACAATGAGCAGTTCTTC
J gene: TRBJ1-2; V gene: TRBV2; D gene: NA; clone size: NA; CDR3 length: 15; CDR3 protein: CASSERGGKSYGYTF; CDR3 DNA: TGTGCCAGCAGTGAGCGGGGGGGGAAATCCTATGGCTACACCTTC
J gene: TRBJ2-3; V gene: TRBV9; D gene: TRBD1; clone size: NA; CDR3 length: 16; CDR3 protein: CASSPTDRGITDTQYF; CDR3 DNA: TGTGCCAGCAGCCCCACAGACAGGGGGATCACAGATACGCAGTATTTT
J gene: TRBJ1-2; V gene: TRBV7-3; D gene: TRBD1; clone size: few; CDR3 length: 13; CDR3 protein: CASSPGGDYGYTF; CDR3 DNA: TGTGCCAGCAGCCCAGGGGGCGACTATGGCTACACCTTC
J gene: TRBJ2-2; V gene: TRBV19; D gene: NA; clone size: NA; CDR3 length: 14; CDR3 protein: CASTTRTNTGELFF; CDR3 DNA: TGTGCCAGTACGACTCGCACGAACACCGGGGAGCTGTTTTTT
J gene: TRBJ1-1; V gene: TRBV7-9; D gene: NA; clone size: few; CDR3 length: 14; CDR3 protein: CASSPSGGVTEAFF; CDR3 DNA: TGTGCCAGCAGCCCTAGCGGGGGTGTCACTGAAGCTTTCTTT
J gene: TRBJ1-5; V gene: TRBV19; D gene: TRBD1; clone size: NA; CDR3 length: 15; CDR3 protein: CASSRQGGSNQPQHF; CDR3 DNA: TGTGCCAGTAGTAGACAGGGTGGAAGCAATCAGCCCCAGCATTTT
J gene: TRBJ2-5; V gene: TRBV2; D gene: NA; clone size: NA; CDR3 length: 12; CDR3 protein: CASSTFAETQYF; CDR3 DNA: TGTGCCAGCAGTACTTTCGCGGAGACCCAGTACTTC
J gene: TRBJ1-1; V gene: TRBV2; D gene: NA; clone size: few; CDR3 length: 13; CDR3 protein: CASSETGRTEAFF; CDR3 DNA: TGTGCCAGCAGTGAAACAGGGCGCACTGAAGCTTTCTTT
J gene: TRBJ2-5; V gene: TRBV29-1; D gene: TRBD1; clone size: NA; CDR3 length: 13; CDR3 protein: CSVERDRGETQYF; CDR3 DNA: TGCAGCGTTGAGCGGGACAGGGGAGAGACCCAGTACTTC
J gene: TRBJ2-3; V gene: TRBV7-2; D gene: TRBD2; clone size: NA; CDR3 length: 16; CDR3 protein: CASSSGLAGGSDTQYF; CDR3 DNA: TGTGCCAGCAGCTCGGGACTAGCGGGGGGCTCAGATACGCAGTATTTT
J gene: TRBJ1-4; V gene: TRBV11-2; D gene: NA; clone size: NA; CDR3 length: 16; CDR3 protein: CASSLDHARTNEKLFF; CDR3 DNA: TGTGCCAGCAGCTTAGATCATGCCAGGACTAATGAAAAACTGTTTTTT
J gene: TRBJ2-5; V gene: TRBV5-4; D gene: TRBD2; clone size: NA; CDR3 length: 15; CDR3 protein: CASSHTVSGDETQYF; CDR3 DNA: TGTGCCAGCAGCCACACCGTTAGCGGGGATGAGACCCAGTACTTC
J gene: TRBJ2-3; V gene: TRBV7-2; D gene: TRBD2; clone size: NA; CDR3 length: 17; CDR3 protein: CASSLRRGGPSTDTQYF; CDR3 DNA: TGTGCCAGCAGCTTGAGGCGGGGGGGCCCAAGCACAGATACGCAGTATTTT
J gene: TRBJ1-3; V gene: TRBV5-1; D gene: TRBD1; clone size: NA; CDR3 length: 16; CDR3 protein: CASSVGQASSGNTIYF; CDR3 DNA: TGCGCCAGCTCGGTCGGACAGGCCAGCTCTGGAAACACCATATATTTT
J gene: TRBJ2-2; V gene: TRBV2; D gene: NA; clone size: NA; CDR3 length: 14; CDR3 protein: CASSGTGNTGELFF; CDR3 DNA: TGTGCCAGCAGTGGGACTGGGAACACCGGGGAGCTGTTTTTT
J gene: TRBJ2-1; V gene: TRBV19; D gene: NA; clone size: once; CDR3 length: 14; CDR3 protein: CASSPQGSYNEQFF; CDR3 DNA: TGTGCCAGTAGTCCCCAGGGCTCCTACAATGAGCAGTTCTTC
J gene: TRBJ1-1; V gene: TRBV7-3; D gene: NA; clone size: NA; CDR3 length: 13; CDR3 protein: CASNDGLNTEAFF; CDR3 DNA: TGTGCCAGCAACGACGGGTTGAACACTGAAGCTTTCTTT
J gene: TRBJ2-5; V gene: TRBV4-3; D gene: NA; clone size: NA; CDR3 length: 13; CDR3 protein: CASSQVIWRTQYF; CDR3 DNA: TGCGCCAGCAGCCAAGTTATCTGGAGGACCCAGTACTTC
J gene: TRBJ2-3; V gene: TRBV19; D gene: TRBD2; clone size: few; CDR3 length: 13; CDR3 protein: CASRAGGTDTQYF; CDR3 DNA: TGTGCCAGTAGAGCGGGGGGCACAGATACGCAGTATTTT
J gene: TRBJ1-5; V gene: TRBV1; D gene: NA; clone size: NA; CDR3 length: 23; CDR3 protein: CTSSQDPMWRPPTGDASNQPQHF; CDR3 DNA: TGCACCAGCAGCCAAGATCCTATGTGGAGACCCCCAACAGGGGACGCTAGCAATCAGCCCCAGCATTTT